The clone carrying this T cell receptor beta chain was detected many times. The sample comes from a study of T cells after yellow fever vaccination. The V and J ends lost 2 bases and 6 bases, in that order; junction bases with no gene match: 12. Germline CDR1 reads KGHSH; CDR2 reads LQKENI. CDR3 size: 18 residues. MiXCR, applied by TCRdb to the 5' RACE reads, yields one record per CDR3 protein. The table lists some 220,000 distinct CDR3 sequences, roughly 3.3% of them singletons. The J gene is TRBJ2-4, the V gene TRBV18; 11 bases agree with TRBD2. This specimen was CD4+ T cells sorted from PBMCs, taken 10 days after the yellow fever booster vaccination. This sequence originates from a man younger than 35 who received the YFV17D yellow fever vaccine. The CDR3 DNA sequence: TGTGCCAGCTCACCAGATTATCTAGCGGGGGGAGGAGGAAACATTCAGTACTTC. Translating gives CASSPDYLAGGGGNIQYF.